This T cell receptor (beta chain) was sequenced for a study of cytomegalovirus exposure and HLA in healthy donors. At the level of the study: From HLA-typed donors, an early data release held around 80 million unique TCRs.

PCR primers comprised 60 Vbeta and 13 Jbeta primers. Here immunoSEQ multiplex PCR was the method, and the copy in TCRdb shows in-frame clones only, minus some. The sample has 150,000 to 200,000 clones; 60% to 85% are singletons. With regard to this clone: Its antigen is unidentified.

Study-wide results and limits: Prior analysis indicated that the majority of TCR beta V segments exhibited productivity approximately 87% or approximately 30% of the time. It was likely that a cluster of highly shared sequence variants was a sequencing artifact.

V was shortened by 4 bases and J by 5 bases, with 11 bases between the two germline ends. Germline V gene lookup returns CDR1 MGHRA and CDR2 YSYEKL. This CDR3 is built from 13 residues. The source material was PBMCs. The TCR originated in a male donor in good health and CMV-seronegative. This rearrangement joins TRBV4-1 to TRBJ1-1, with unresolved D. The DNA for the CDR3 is TGCGCCAGCAGCCGCGAATTGAGGACTGAAGCTTTCTTT. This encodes CASSRELRTEAFF.